This T cell receptor beta chain appears in the sequencing data of a study of shared clonotypes between healthy human individuals. The CDR3 loop spans 21 amino acids. The trim removed 0 bases at V and 15 bases at J, leaving 30 bases unmatched. The method was immunoSEQ multiplex PCR; TCRdb's version includes in-frame clones alone and lacks a portion of them. The data contain some 1 million clones, around four fifths of them singletons. CD4+ cells underwent separation, giving CD45RA+ naive and CD45RA-negative memory subsets. Whole-study findings and limits: Tissues were not sampled, only blood, and their repertoires likely differ. The sharing of 5% to 6.5% of naive CD4 clonotypes was seen across a few donors.

A word on this clone: What it binds is not known.

The rearrangement links TRBV23-1 to TRBJ1-5; 9 bases match TRBD1. TRBV23-1 is an ORF; its function is uncertain. This sequence originates from a man between 18 and 35 years old in good health. The specimen was memory CD4+ T cells sorted from blood. Stated subset: CD45RA-negative fraction. The CDR3 spells CASSQSDRGEPRRVIWLVPHF. The CDR3 region has the DNA TGCGCCAGCAGTCAATCGGACAGGGGTGAGCCCCGGAGGGTGATTTGGTTGGTGCCGCATTTT.